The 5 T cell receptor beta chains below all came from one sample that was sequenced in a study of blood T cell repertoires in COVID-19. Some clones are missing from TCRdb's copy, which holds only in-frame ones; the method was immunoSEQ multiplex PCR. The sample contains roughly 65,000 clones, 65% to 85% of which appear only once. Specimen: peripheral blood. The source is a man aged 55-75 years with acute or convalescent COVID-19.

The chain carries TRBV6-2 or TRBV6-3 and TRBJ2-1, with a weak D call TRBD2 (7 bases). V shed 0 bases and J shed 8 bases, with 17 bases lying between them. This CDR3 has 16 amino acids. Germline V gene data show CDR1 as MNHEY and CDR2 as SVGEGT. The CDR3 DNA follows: TGTGCCAGCAGTTACTCGACCGGGGGGCTCTCGGATGAGCAGTTCTTC. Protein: CASSYSTGGLSDEQFF.

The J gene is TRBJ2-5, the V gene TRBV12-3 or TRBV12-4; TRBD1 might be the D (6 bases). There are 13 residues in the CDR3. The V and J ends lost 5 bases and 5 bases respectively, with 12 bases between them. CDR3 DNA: TGTGCCAGCAGTATCTACAGGGTTGAGACCCAGTACTTC. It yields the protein CASSIYRVETQYF.

CDR3 region: CASSPGVTDYGYTF. The CDR3 DNA sequence: TGTGCCAGCTCACCAGGCGTGACAGACTATGGCTACACCTTC. V is TRBV18 and J is TRBJ1-2, with D tentatively TRBD1 (5 bases). Germline V gives CDR1 KGHSH, CDR2 LQKENI. CDR3 size: 14 residues. Deletions cut 2 bases from V and 3 bases from J, with 10 bases between. Full variable domain (outside the CDR3, taken from reference TRBV18 and TRBJ1-2): NAGVMQNPRHLVRRRGQEARLRCSPMKGHSHVYWYRQLPEEGLKFMVYLQKENIIDESGMPKERFSAEFPKEGPSILRIQQVVRGDSAAYFCASSPGVTDYGYTFGSGTRLTVV.

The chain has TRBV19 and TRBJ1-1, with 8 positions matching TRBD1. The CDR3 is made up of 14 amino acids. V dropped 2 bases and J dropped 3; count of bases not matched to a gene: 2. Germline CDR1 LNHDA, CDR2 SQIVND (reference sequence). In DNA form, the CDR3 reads TGTGCCAGTAGTATAACAGGGGGGGACACTGAAGCTTTCTTT. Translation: CASSITGGDTEAFF.

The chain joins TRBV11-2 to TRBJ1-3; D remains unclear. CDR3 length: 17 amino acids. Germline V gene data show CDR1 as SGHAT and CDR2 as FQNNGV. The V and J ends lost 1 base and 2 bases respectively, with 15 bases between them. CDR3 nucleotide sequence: TGTGCCAGCAGCTTAGGGGGAGCCATCTCTGCTGGAAACACCATATATTTT. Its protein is CASSLGGAISAGNTIYF.